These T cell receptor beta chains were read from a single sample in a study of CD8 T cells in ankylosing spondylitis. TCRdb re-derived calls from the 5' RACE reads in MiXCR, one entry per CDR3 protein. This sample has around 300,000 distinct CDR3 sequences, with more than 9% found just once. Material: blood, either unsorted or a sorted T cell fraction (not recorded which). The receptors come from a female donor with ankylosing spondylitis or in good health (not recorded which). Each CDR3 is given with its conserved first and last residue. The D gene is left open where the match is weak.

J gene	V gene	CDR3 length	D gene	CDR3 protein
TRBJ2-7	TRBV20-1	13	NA	CSARSKEGYEQYF
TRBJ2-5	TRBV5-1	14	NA	CASSTQGYQETQYF
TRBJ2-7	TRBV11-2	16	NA	CASSLVVGMSIYEQYF
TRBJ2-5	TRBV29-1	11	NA	CSVTGLETQYF
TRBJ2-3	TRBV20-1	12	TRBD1	CSAKQGSDTQYF
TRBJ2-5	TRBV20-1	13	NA	CSAPDGVQETQYF
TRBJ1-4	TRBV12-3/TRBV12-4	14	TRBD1	CASSPGGFGEKLFF
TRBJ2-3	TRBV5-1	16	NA	CASSLGSSSYTDTQYF
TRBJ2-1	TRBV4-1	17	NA	CASSQVDMGFSYNEQFF
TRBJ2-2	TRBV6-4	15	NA	CASSDGDSNTGELFF
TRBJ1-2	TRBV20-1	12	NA	CSARDPGDGYTF
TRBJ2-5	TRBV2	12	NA	CASIDEGPAQYF
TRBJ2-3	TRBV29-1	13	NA	CSVDEGGTDTQYF
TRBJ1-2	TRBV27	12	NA	CASRGGVYGYTF
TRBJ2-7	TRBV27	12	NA	CASSSDYYEQYF
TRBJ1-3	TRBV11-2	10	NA	CATRGYSLYF
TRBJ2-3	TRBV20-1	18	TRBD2	CSASPWTSGRRNFATQYF
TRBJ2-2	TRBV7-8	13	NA	CASSLGAAGELFF
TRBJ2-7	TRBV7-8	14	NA	CASSIPGPGGEQYF
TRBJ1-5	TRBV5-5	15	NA	CASSRGTTSNQPQHF
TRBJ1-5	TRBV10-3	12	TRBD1	CATWTGGQPQHF
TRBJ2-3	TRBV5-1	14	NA	CASSQGQTTDTQYF
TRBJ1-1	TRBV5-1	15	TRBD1	CASSSTGDLNTEAFF
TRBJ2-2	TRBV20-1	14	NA	CSAFTGSVTGELFF